This note documents a single T cell receptor beta chain sequence. The antigen is undetermined. The table came from immunoSEQ multiplex PCR; TCRdb's copy has only in-frame clones and leaves some out. The data show around 110,000 clones, approximately 90% seen once. The data were taken from a study of T cell clones after liver transplantation. Across the study: A pre-transplant mixed lymphocyte reaction with TCRbeta sequencing defined graft-donor-reactive clones followed in post-transplant blood. Standard immunosuppression, with no induction, continued until 12-24 months after transplant. Tolerant meant at least one year fully off immunosuppression without liver enzymes above twice normal. Study results and caveats: These preliminary findings come from unstandardized post-transplant sampling times.

The starting material was CD4+ T cells from blood, obtained 12 months after liver transplant. This clonotype was obtained from a human patient who received a liver transplant. Some T cells may be graft donor cells.

CDR3 sequence: CASSLRRDGTRYTF. The CDR3 nucleotides read TGTGCCAGCAGCTTAAGGAGGGACGGGACGCGCTACACCTTC. The chain has TRBV11-3 and TRBJ1-2, with D possibly TRBD1 on 5 matching bases. CDR1 and CDR2 from the germline V gene are SGHNT and YENEEA. This CDR3 has 14 amino acids. V lost 2 bases to trimming and J lost 9 bases, with 16 bases between them.